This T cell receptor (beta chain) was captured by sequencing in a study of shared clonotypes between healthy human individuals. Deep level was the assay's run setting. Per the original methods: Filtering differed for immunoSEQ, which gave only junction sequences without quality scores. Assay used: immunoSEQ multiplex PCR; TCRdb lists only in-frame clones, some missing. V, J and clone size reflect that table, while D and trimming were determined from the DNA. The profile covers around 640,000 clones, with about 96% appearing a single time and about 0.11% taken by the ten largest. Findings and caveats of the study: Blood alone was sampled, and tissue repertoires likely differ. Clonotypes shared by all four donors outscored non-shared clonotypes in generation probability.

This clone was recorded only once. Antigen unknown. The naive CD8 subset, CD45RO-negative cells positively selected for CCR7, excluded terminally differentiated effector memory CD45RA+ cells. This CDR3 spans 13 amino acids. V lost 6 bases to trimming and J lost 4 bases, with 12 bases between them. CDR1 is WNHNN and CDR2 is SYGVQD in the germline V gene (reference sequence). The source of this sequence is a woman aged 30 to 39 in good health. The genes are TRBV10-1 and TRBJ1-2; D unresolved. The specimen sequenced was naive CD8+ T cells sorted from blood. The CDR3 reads CASRATIRYGYTF. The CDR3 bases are TGCGCCAGCAGAGCGACTATCCGCTATGGCTACACCTTC.